The 12 T cell receptor beta chains below come from one sample, sequenced in a study of neoadjuvant nivolumab and ipilimumab in lung cancer. Clones were sequenced by immunoSEQ multiplex PCR, and TCRdb holds only the in-frame ones, with some missing. The sample lists tens of thousands of clones, approximately 81% occurring once. Sequenced material: peripheral blood, taken before neoadjuvant nivolumab, alone or with ipilimumab. Receptors were obtained from an adult with non-small cell lung cancer.

On this clone itself: The junction does not match germline at one end; this may be a read error. The V and J genes are TRBV5-6 and TRBJ1-5; D might be TRBD1 (6 bases). Germline CDR1 and CDR2: SGHDT and YYEEEE. CDR3 length: 16 amino acids. The CDR3 DNA sequence: TGTGCCAGCAGTAAACTCCTAGGGGGGCTTGGTCAGCTCCAGCATTTT. Its translation: CASSKLLGGLGQLQHF.

CDR3 bases: TGTGCCAGCAGTGAAACTGGGGGTCGAAACACTGAAGCTTTCTTT. This gives the protein CASSETGGRNTEAFF. The chain joins TRBV6-1 to TRBJ1-1, with a weak D call TRBD1 (5 bases). Germline V gives CDR1 MNHNS, CDR2 SASEGT. V was shortened by 2 bases and J by 2 bases, with 12 bases between the two germline ends. This CDR3 comprises 15 residues.

The J gene is TRBJ1-3, the V gene TRBV7-9; D perhaps matches TRBD1 (6 bases). The CDR3 is 15 residues long. In germline, CDR1 is SEHNR, CDR2 FQNEAQ (reference sequence). Trimming left V 5 bases short and J 2 bases short, with 13 bases between. CDR3 nucleotide sequence: TGTGCCAGCAGCCCAGGGGTGTTCACTGGAAACACCATATATTTT. Encoded protein: CASSPGVFTGNTIYF.

The chain couples TRBV11-2 to TRBJ2-2; 8 bases are shared with TRBD1. Germline V gene sequence: CDR1 SGHAT, CDR2 FQNNGV. This CDR3 region has 15 residues. The ends lost 5 bases at V and 4 bases at J; junction bases unmatched: 6. Here the CDR3 DNA reads TGTGCCAGCAGCAAGGACAGGGATAGCACCGGGGAGCTGTTTTTT. Amino acids: CASSKDRDSTGELFF.

This clone occurred a few times. V gene TRBV19 combines with J gene TRBJ1-4, with D tentatively TRBD1 (6 bases). Trimming removed 3 bases at V and 5 bases at J, with 10 bases between. Germline V gene data show CDR1 as LNHDA and CDR2 as SQIVND (reference sequence). The CDR3 sequence is 14 residues long. DNA of the CDR3: TGTGCCAGTAGTATTGGGCAGGGGAATGAAAAACTGTTTTTT. This sequence encodes CASSIGQGNEKLFF.

This chain connects TRBV9 to TRBJ2-6; either TRBD1 or TRBD2 may fit D (5 bases each). The CDR3 has 16 residues. From germline, CDR1 is SGDLS and CDR2 YYNGEE. V was shortened by 0 bases and J by 2 bases, with 9 bases between the two germline ends. The CDR3 loop is CASSVGGSPGANVLTF. The CDR3 DNA sequence: TGTGCCAGCAGCGTAGGGGGGTCCCCTGGGGCCAACGTCCTGACTTTC.

The CDR3 coding sequence is TGTGCCAGCAGCTCACAAGAGACCCAGTACTTC. Residues: CASSSQETQYF. V is TRBV7-9 and J is TRBJ2-5; D gene unclear. The germline V gene has CDR1 SEHNR and CDR2 FQNEAQ (reference sequence). V was clipped by 4 bases and J by 2 bases, with 2 bases between them. This CDR3 is 11 amino acids long.

The V call is TRBV12-5, the J call TRBJ2-3; 7 nucleotides line up with TRBD2. The J segment lost 6 bases and the V segment lost 6 bases, leaving 12 bases of the junction unmatched. The CDR3 covers 15 residues. The germline V gene has CDR1 LGHNT and CDR2 FRNRAP. The CDR3 loop is CASGRGELLGDTQYF. CDR3 DNA: TGTGCTAGTGGCCGGGGGGAACTCTTAGGCGATACGCAGTATTTT.

This rearrangement joins TRBV4-2 to TRBJ1-2; 8 positions match TRBD1. Germline V gene data show CDR1 as LGHNA and CDR2 as YNFKEQ. The CDR3 contains 19 residues. V gave up 3 bases and J gave up 0 bases; unmatched junction bases: 15. The DNA for the CDR3 is TGTGCCAGCAGCCAGCCGGGACAGGTTATTCTAGGAGCTAACTATGGCTACACCTTC. The encoded protein is CASSQPGQVILGANYGYTF.

This chain joins TRBV9 and TRBJ1-2; unclear D gene. This CDR3 is 16 amino acids long. V was cut by 0 bases and J by 4 bases, with 16 bases left in between. CDR1 is SGDLS, CDR2 YYNGEE, per germline. CDR3 loop: CASSVGLGGFAYGYTF. In nucleotides, the CDR3 is TGTGCCAGCAGCGTAGGTTTAGGAGGTTTTGCCTATGGCTACACCTTC.

The chain couples TRBV19 to TRBJ2-7, with D tentatively TRBD1 or TRBD2 (5 bases each). V was pared by 6 bases and J by 6 bases, with 15 bases between. Germline assignment: CDR1 LNHDA and CDR2 SQIVND (reference sequence). The CDR3 extends over 13 amino acids. The CDR3 region has the DNA TGTGCCAGTAGGGGCAGCCGGGGCACCGAGCAGTACTTC. Protein product: CASRGSRGTEQYF.

The V and J genes are TRBV7-9 and TRBJ2-3, with no clear D. Germline V CDR1 and CDR2: SEHNR, FQNEAQ (reference sequence). There are 14 residues in the CDR3. V was clipped by 2 bases and J by 4 bases, with 10 bases between them. The CDR3 nucleotides read TGTGCCAGCAGCTTAATCAGCGCTGCAGATACGCAGTATTTT. This encodes CASSLISAADTQYF. Using reference TRBV7-9 and TRBJ2-3 for the parts outside the CDR3, the full variable domain is DTGVSQNPRHKITKRGQNVTFRCDPISEHNRLYWYRQTLGQGPEFLTYFQNEAQLEKSRLLSDRFSAERPKGSFSTLEIQRTEQGDSAMYLCASSLISAADTQYFGPGTRLTVL.